This TCR beta chain is drawn from a study of T cells in Graves' hyperthyroidism and ophthalmopathy. Amplification of TCR beta CDR3 regions used RNA as the template. The TCR CDR3 was amplified in a first-round RT-PCR using the HTBI primer set. TCRdb called the multiplex PCR reads again in MiXCR, with one record for every CDR3 protein. In the table there are about 400,000 distinct CDR3 sequences, about a sixth of which are singletons. The study, taken as a whole, reports: Also found in blood were most expanded thyroid clonotypes above 0.001.

On this clonotype: Its antigen is undetermined.

The clonotype originates from a woman under 30 with Graves' hyperthyroidism. Sequenced: blood.

CDR3 loop: CASSHGTSRSYEQYF. The CDR3 DNA follows: TGCGCCAGCAGCCACGGGACTAGCCGATCCTACGAGCAGTACTTC. The V and J genes are TRBV4-1 and TRBJ2-7; TRBD2 matches at 9 bases. The CDR3 contains 15 residues. Germline V lookup: CDR1 MGHRA, CDR2 YSYEKL. The V segment lost 3 bases and the J segment 1 base; nucleotides outside the gene matches: 4.